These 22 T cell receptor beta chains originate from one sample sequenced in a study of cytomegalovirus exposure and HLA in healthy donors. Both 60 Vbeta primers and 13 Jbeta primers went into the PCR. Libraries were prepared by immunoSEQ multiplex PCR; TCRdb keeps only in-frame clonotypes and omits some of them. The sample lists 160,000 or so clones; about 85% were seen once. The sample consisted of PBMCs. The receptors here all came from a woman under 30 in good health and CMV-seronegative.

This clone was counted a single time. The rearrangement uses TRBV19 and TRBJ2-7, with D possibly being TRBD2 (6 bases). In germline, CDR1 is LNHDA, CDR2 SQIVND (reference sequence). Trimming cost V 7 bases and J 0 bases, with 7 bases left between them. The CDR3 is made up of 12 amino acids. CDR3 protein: CASTGSSYEQYF. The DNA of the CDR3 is TGTGCCAGTACCGGGAGCTCCTACGAGCAGTACTTC.

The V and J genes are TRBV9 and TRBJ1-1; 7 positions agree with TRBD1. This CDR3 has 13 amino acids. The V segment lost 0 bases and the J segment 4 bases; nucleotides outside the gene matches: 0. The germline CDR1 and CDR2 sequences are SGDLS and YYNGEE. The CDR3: CASSVEGATEAFF. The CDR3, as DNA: TGTGCCAGCAGCGTAGAGGGGGCCACTGAAGCTTTCTTT. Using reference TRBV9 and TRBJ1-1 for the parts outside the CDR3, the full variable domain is DSGVTQTPKHLITATGQRVTLRCSPRSGDLSVYWYQQSLDQGLQFLIQYYNGEERAKGNILERFSAQQFPDLHSELNLSSLELGDSALYFCASSVEGATEAFFGQGTRLTVV.

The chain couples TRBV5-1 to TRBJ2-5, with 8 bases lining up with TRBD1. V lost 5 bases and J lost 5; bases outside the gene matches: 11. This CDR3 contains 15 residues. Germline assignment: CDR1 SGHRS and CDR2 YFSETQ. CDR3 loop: CASSPRGPAGETQYF. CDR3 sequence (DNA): TGCGCCAGCAGTCCCAGGGGGCCAGCAGGGGAGACCCAGTACTTC. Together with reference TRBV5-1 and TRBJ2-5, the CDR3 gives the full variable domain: KAGVTQTPRYLIKTRGQQVTLSCSPISGHRSVSWYQQTPGQGLQFLFEYFSETQRNKGNFPGRFSGRQFSNSRSEMNVSTLELGDSALYLCASSPRGPAGETQYFGPGTRLLVL.

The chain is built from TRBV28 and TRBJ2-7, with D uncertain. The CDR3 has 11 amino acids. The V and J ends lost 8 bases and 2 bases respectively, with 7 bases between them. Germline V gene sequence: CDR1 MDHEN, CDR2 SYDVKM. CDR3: CASGQAYEQYF. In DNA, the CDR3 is TGTGCCAGCGGGCAGGCCTACGAGCAGTACTTC.

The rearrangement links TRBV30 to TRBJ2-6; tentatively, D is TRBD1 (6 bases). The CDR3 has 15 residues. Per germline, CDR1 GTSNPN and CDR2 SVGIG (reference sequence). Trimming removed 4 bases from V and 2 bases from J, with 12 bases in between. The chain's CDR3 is CAWKKQGAGANVLTF. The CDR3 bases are TGTGCCTGGAAAAAACAGGGCGCTGGGGCCAACGTCCTGACTTTC. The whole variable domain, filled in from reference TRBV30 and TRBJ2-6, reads SQTIHQWPATLVQPVGSPLSLECTVEGTSNPNLYWYRQAAGRGLQLLFYSVGIGQISSEVPQNLSASRPQDRQFILSSKKLLLSDSGFYLCAWKKQGAGANVLTFGAGSRLTVL.

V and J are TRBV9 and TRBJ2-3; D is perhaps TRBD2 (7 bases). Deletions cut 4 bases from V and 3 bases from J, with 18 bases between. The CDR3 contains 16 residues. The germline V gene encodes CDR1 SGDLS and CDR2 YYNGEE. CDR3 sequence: CASSSGEGGETDTQYF. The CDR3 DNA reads TGTGCCAGCAGCTCCGGAGAGGGGGGGGAGACAGATACGCAGTATTTT.

DNA of the CDR3: TGTGCCAGCAGTTGGTCCAGCGGGGGGGCCGATTGGGATACGCAGTATTTT. It is translated as CASSWSSGGADWDTQYF. This sequence joins TRBV28 and TRBJ2-3, with 10 nucleotides matching TRBD2. Trimming took 4 bases from V and 6 from J; bases not matched to a gene: 13. The CDR3 sequence is 17 residues long. The germline gives CDR1 MDHEN, CDR2 SYDVKM.

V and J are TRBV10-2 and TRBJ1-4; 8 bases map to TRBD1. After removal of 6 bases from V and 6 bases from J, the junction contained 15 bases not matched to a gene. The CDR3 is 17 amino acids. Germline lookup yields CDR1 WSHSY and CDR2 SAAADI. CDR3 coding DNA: TGCGCCAGCAGCCCACTTCCGGGACAGGTTCCTTATGAAAAACTGTTTTTT. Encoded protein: CASSPLPGQVPYEKLFF.

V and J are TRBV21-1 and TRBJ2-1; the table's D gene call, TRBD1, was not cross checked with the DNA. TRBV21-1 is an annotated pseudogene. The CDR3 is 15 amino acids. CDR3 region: CASSSRAYSYNEQFF. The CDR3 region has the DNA TGTGCCAGCAGCTCCAGGGCTTACTCCTACAATGAGCAGTTCTTC.

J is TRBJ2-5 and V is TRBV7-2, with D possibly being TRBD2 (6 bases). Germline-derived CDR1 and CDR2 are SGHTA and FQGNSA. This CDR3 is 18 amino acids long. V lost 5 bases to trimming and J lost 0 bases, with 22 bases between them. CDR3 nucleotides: TGTGCCAGCAGCCAGGGCCCCCCGGCTAGCGTAAACCAAGAGACCCAGTACTTC. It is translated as CASSQGPPASVNQETQYF.

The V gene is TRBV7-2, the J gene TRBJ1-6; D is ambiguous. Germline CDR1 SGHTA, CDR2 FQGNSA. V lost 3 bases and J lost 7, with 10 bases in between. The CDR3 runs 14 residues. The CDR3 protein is CASSLMGKNSPLHF. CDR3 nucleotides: TGTGCCAGCAGCTTGATGGGCAAGAATTCACCCCTCCACTTT. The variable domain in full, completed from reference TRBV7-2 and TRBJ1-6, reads GAGVSQSPSNKVTEKGKDVELRCDPISGHTALYWYRQSLGQGLEFLIYFQGNSAPDKSGLPSDRFSAERTGGSVSTLTIQRTQQEDSAVYLCASSLMGKNSPLHFGNGTRLTVT.

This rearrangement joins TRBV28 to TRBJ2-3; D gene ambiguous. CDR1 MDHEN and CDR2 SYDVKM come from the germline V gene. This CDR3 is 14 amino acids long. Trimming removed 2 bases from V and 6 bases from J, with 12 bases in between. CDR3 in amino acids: CASSLPLTGDTQYF. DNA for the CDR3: TGTGCCAGCAGTTTACCTCTGACGGGTGATACGCAGTATTTT.

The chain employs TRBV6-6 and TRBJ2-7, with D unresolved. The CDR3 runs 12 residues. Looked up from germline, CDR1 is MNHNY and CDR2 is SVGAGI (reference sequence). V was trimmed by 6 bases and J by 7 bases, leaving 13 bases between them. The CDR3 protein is CASRTARWEQYF. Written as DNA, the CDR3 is TGTGCCAGCAGAACAGCCCGGTGGGAGCAGTACTTC.

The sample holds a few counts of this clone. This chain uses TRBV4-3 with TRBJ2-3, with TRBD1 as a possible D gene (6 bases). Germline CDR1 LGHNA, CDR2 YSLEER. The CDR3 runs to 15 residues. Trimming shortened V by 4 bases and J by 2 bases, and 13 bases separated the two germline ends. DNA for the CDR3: TGCGCCAGCAGCCCCCGGACAGCATTCACAGATACGCAGTATTTT. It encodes CASSPRTAFTDTQYF.

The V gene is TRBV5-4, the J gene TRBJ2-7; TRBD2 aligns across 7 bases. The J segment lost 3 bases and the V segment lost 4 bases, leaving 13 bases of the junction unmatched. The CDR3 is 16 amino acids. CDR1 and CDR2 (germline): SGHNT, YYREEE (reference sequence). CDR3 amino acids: CASSQTLGGSFYEQYF. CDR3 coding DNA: TGTGCCAGCAGCCAAACTCTAGGCGGGAGCTTCTACGAGCAGTACTTC.

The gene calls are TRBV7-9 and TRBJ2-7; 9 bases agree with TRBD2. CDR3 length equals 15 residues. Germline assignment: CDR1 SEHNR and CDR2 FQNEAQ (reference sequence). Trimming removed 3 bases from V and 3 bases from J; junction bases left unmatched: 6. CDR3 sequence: CASSFPGLAVYEQYF. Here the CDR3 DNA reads TGTGCCAGCAGCTTCCCGGGACTAGCCGTCTACGAGCAGTACTTC.

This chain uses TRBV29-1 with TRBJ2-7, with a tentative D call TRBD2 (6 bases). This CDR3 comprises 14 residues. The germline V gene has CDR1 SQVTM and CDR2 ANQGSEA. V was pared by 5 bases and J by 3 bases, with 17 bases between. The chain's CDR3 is CSVLEGLGIYEQYF. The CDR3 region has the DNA TGCAGCGTTCTGGAGGGTCTTGGTATCTACGAGCAGTACTTC.

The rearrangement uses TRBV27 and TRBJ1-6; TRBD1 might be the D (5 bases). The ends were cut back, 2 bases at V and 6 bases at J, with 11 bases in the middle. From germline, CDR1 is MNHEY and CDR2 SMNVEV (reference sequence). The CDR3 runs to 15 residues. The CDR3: CASSLQTEGNSPLHF. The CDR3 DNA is TGTGCCAGCAGTTTACAGACAGAAGGTAATTCACCCCTCCACTTT.

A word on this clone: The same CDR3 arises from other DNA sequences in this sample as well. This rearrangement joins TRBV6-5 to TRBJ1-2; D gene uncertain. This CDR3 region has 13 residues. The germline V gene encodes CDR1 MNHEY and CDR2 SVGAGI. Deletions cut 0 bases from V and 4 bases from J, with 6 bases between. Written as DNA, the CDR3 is TGTGCCAGCAGTTACTCGGGAGCCTATGGCTACACCTTC. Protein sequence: CASSYSGAYGYTF.

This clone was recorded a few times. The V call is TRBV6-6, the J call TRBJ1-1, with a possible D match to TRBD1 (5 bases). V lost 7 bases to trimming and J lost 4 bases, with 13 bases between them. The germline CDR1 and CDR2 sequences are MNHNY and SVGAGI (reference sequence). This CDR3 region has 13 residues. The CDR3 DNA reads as TGTGCCAGCAACTTCCAGGGCCCCACTGAAGCTTTCTTT. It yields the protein CASNFQGPTEAFF.

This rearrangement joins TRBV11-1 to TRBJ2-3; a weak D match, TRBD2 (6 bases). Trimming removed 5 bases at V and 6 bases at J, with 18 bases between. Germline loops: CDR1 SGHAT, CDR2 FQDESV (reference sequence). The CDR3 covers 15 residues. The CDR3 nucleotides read TGTGCCAGCAGCGCTCCGGGGGAGGCACGGGATACGCAGTATTTT. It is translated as CASSAPGEARDTQYF.

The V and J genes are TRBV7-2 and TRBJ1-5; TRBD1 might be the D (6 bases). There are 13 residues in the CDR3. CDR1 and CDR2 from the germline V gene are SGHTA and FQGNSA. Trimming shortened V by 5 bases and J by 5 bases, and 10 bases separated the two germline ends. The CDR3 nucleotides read TGTGCCAGCAGCACCCAGGGGCATCAGCCCCAGCATTTT. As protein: CASSTQGHQPQHF.